This T cell receptor (beta chain) stems from a study of blood T cell repertoires in COVID-19 (dated by TCRdb to the early 2020s). The study in broad terms: The collaborator samples originated in the United States, Italy and Spain and spanned the acute and convalescent phases of COVID-19. The prospective study material was composed of cDNA or gDNA derived from T cells, B-cell-depleted T cells, or PBMCs. The repertoires were released in a freely available public database meant as a resource for research on the immune response to SARS-CoV-2. The samples were drawn from the first 160 participants of the ongoing ImmuneRACE study and from over a thousand subjects provided by 6 global collaborators. Nearly every sample came with metadata listing a de-identified subject ID, COVID-19 status, age in years and sex. The dataset comprised deeply sampled blood TCRbeta repertoires from subjects exposed to, actively infected with, or recovered from COVID-19. Where available, HLA class I and class II types were obtained from metadata supplied by the sample provider rather than from assay-based typing. Here is what the overall study found, with its caveats: Clinical and demographic metadata were provided uncurated, with the amount varying by source and participant.

Deletion took 3 bases off V and 4 bases off J, with a span of 10 bases between the germline ends. Counted from cysteine to phenylalanine, this CDR3 has 14 amino acids. The sequence is cut down to CDR3 DNA, 42 bases in frame from base 1. For CDR1 and CDR2, the germline V gene lists SGDLS and YYNGEE. Whole blood was collected in K2EDTA tubes by collaborating institutions according to the institutions' own protocols. Collaborator samples were shipped for TCRbeta analysis as frozen whole blood, isolated PBMCs, or DNA extracted from either sample type. TCRbeta CDR3 regions were amplified from genomic DNA by means of the immunoSEQ Assay, a bias-controlled multiplex PCR. Per the original workflow: Nucleated cell counts per sample were estimated from amplification of reference gene primers within the assay. To quantify the absolute abundance of each unique TCRbeta CDR3 rearrangement, sequence reads were collapsed and filtered. Productive Simpson clonality was computed per sample as the square root of Simpson's diversity index over productive rearrangements. TCRdb mirrors the immuneACCESS table, restricted to in-frame sequences. Some clones are absent from its copies; in checked studies, under half trace to an unresolved V gene, and the reason for the others is unknown. The V and J calls and clone size come from that table; D and trimming were worked out from the DNA. For this sample there are 300,000 to 400,000 clones; roughly 85% appear just once. The top ten clones comprise 6% to 9% of the sample.

Notes on this clone: The antigen this receptor binds is unknown. No quality values exist for individual bases; no much larger clone is one base distant.

The source material was peripheral blood. The sequence is built from TRBV9 and TRBJ1-4; the D segment cannot be called with confidence. This sequence originates from a human donor in a cohort sampled during active COVID-19. The nucleotide sequence reads as follows: TGTGCCAGCAGCGGACGACAATTTAATGAAAAACTGTTTTTT. This yields the protein CASSGRQFNEKLFF.